This T cell receptor (beta chain) was retrieved from a study of blood T cells in healthy people across ages. Study-wide context: About one barcoded beta molecule per two T cells was captured by template switching.

Study-wide points: Using unsorted PBMCs precluded a conclusive naive versus antigen-experienced comparison. Roughly linearly, TCR beta diversity per million T cells fell as age increased.

Using a J-beta primer mix together with a sample-barcoded 5' primer, a second PCR was run for about 6 to 11 cycles. TCRdb re-derived calls from the 5' RACE reads in MiXCR, one entry per CDR3 protein. Among 550,000 to 800,000 distinct CDR3 sequences listed, under 25% were seen once. Points on this clonotype: No antigen is known for it.

Germline CDR1 reads MGHRA; CDR2 reads YSYEKL. The CDR3 spans 15 residues. V lost 1 base, J lost 3 bases, and 13 bases lay in between. The chain couples TRBV4-1 to TRBJ2-7, with D maybe TRBD2 (6 bases). The clonotype comes from an older man in good health. The sequenced sample was blood. CDR3 residues: CASSQAEGNGYEQYF. DNA of the CDR3: TGCGCCAGCAGCCAAGCGGAGGGGAATGGCTACGAGCAGTACTTC.